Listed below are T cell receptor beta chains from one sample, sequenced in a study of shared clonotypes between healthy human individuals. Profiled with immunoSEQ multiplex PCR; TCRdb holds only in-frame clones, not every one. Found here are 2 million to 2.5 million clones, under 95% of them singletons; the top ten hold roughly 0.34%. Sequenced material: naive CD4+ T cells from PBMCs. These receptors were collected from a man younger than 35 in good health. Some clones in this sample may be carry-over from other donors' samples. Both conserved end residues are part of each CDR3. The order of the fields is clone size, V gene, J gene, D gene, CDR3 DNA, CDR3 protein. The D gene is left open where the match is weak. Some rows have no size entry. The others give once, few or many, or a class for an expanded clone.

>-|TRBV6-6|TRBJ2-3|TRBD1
TGTGCCAGCTCACTCACTGGACAGGGCCCAGATACGCAGTATTTT
CASSLTGQGPDTQYF
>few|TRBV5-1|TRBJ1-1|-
TGCGCCAGCAGCTTGTTCGAGATGAACACTGAAGCTTTCTTT
CASSLFEMNTEAFF
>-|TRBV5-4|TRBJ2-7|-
TGTGCCAGCAGCTTGTCGGGAGGCAGGGGATGGGGCGAGCAGTACTTC
CASSLSGGRGWGEQYF
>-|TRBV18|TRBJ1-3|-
TGTGCCAGCTCCCCCGATGGAAACACCATATATTTT
CASSPDGNTIYF
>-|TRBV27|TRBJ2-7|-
TGTGCCAGCAGTCCACGGGGAGGGGGTATTACATACGAGCAGTACTTC
CASSPRGGGITYEQYF
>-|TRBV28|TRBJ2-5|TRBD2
TGTGCCAGCAGTTTACCCCTGGGCGAGCGGGAGGGCCGGGAGACCCAGTACTTC
CASSLPLGEREGRETQYF
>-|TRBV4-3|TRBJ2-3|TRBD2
TGCGCCAGCAGCCAGGTAGCGGGAGGCCCGTACACAGATACGCAGTATTTT
CASSQVAGGPYTDTQYF
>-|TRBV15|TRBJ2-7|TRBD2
TGTGCCACCAGCAGAGCGGCGGCGGGAGCCGAGCAGTACTTC
CATSRAAAGAEQYF
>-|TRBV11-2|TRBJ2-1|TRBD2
TGTGCCAGCAGCTTAGGTGGCGGGAGGGACTACAATGAGCAGTTCTTC
CASSLGGGRDYNEQFF
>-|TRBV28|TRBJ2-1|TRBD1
TGTGCCAGCGGCGGGACAGGATTCAGCAGCGTGGGCAATGAGCAGTTCTTC
CASGGTGFSSVGNEQFF
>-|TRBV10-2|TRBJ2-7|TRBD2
TGCGCCAGCGGTAGCGGGAGAAACTACGAGCAGTACTTC
CASGSGRNYEQYF
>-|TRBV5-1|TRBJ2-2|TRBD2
TGCGCCAGCAGCTTGGGAGGACTAGCGAACACCGGGGAGCTGTTTTTT
CASSLGGLANTGELFF
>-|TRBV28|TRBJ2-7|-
TGTGCCAGCAGAAGGGGAGGGACAGGCCACCTTGAGCAGTACTTC
CASRRGGTGHLEQYF
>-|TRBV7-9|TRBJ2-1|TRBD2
TGTGCCAGCAGCGCGACCGGACTAGCGACACAGTTCTTC
CASSATGLATQFF
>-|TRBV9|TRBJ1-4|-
TGTGCCAGCAGCGTTGGGACAAGGAGTGAAAAACTGTTTTTT
CASSVGTRSEKLFF
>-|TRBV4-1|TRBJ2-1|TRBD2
TGCGCCAGCAGCCCGGGGAGCGGGAGGGCCGATGAGCAGTTCTTC
CASSPGSGRADEQFF